The 2 T cell receptor beta chains presented below share a single source sample, sequenced in a study of cytomegalovirus exposure and HLA in healthy donors. The PCR had 60 Vbeta and 13 Jbeta primers. Clones were read by immunoSEQ multiplex PCR, and TCRdb kept only the in-frame ones, dropping some. This table holds 75,000 to 100,000 clones, 70% to 85% found once. Sequenced input: PBMCs. These receptors came from a man aged 60 to 69 in good health and CMV-seronegative.

This clone was recorded a few times. As DNA, the CDR3 is TGTGCCAGCAGTGCTAACCGGGCCAAGGAGGGCTACGAGCAGTACTTC. It is translated as CASSANRAKEGYEQYF. The rearrangement links TRBV2 to TRBJ2-7; perhaps TRBD2 as D (6 bases). The CDR3 length is 16 residues. Germline V lookup: CDR1 SNHLY, CDR2 FYNNEI. V lost 4 bases and J lost 3, with 19 bases in between.

The genes are TRBV4-3 and TRBJ2-7; 7 bases fit TRBD1. The CDR3 contains 14 residues. Germline V gene data show CDR1 as LGHNA and CDR2 as YSLEER. Trimming removed 2 bases from V and 3 bases from J; junction bases left unmatched: 4. This chain's CDR3 is CASSQRTGGYEQYF. The CDR3 DNA is TGCGCCAGCAGCCAAAGGACAGGCGGCTACGAGCAGTACTTC.